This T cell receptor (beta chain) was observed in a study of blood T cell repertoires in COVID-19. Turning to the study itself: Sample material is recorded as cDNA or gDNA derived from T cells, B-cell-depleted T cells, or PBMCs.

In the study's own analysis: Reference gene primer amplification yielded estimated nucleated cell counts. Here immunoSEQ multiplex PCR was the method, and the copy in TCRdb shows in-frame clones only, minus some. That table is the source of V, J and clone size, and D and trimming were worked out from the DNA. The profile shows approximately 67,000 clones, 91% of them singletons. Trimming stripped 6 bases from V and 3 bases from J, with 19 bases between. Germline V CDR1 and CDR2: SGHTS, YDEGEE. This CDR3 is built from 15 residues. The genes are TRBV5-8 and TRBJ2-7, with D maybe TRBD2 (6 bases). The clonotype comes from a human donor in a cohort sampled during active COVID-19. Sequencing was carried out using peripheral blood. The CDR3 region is CASTRRVGSRYEQYF. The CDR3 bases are TGTGCCAGCACAAGGAGGGTGGGGTCACGCTACGAGCAGTACTTC.